This T cell receptor (beta chain) was identified during a study of blood T cell repertoires in COVID-19. Looking at the study overall: Samples taken during acute and convalescent COVID-19 were collected in the United States, Italy and Spain.

This clone was picked up one time. Using immunoSEQ multiplex PCR, the repertoire was profiled, and TCRdb retains in-frame clones only, with some absent. The table has 20,000 to 25,000 clones, approximately 91% seen once; the top ten hold roughly a tenth. Germline V gives CDR1 SGHRS, CDR2 YFSETQ. The trim removed 2 bases at V and 1 base at J, leaving 6 bases unmatched. This CDR3 contains 18 residues. The sequence was collected from a human donor in a cohort sampled during active COVID-19. The donor label of this sample is uncertain. The chain links TRBV5-1 to TRBJ2-5; 15 bases agree with TRBD2. Sequenced sample: peripheral blood. The CDR3 loop is CASSLGTSGRMAQETQYF. CDR3 nucleotides: TGCGCCAGCAGCTTAGGGACTAGCGGGAGGATGGCCCAAGAGACCCAGTACTTC.